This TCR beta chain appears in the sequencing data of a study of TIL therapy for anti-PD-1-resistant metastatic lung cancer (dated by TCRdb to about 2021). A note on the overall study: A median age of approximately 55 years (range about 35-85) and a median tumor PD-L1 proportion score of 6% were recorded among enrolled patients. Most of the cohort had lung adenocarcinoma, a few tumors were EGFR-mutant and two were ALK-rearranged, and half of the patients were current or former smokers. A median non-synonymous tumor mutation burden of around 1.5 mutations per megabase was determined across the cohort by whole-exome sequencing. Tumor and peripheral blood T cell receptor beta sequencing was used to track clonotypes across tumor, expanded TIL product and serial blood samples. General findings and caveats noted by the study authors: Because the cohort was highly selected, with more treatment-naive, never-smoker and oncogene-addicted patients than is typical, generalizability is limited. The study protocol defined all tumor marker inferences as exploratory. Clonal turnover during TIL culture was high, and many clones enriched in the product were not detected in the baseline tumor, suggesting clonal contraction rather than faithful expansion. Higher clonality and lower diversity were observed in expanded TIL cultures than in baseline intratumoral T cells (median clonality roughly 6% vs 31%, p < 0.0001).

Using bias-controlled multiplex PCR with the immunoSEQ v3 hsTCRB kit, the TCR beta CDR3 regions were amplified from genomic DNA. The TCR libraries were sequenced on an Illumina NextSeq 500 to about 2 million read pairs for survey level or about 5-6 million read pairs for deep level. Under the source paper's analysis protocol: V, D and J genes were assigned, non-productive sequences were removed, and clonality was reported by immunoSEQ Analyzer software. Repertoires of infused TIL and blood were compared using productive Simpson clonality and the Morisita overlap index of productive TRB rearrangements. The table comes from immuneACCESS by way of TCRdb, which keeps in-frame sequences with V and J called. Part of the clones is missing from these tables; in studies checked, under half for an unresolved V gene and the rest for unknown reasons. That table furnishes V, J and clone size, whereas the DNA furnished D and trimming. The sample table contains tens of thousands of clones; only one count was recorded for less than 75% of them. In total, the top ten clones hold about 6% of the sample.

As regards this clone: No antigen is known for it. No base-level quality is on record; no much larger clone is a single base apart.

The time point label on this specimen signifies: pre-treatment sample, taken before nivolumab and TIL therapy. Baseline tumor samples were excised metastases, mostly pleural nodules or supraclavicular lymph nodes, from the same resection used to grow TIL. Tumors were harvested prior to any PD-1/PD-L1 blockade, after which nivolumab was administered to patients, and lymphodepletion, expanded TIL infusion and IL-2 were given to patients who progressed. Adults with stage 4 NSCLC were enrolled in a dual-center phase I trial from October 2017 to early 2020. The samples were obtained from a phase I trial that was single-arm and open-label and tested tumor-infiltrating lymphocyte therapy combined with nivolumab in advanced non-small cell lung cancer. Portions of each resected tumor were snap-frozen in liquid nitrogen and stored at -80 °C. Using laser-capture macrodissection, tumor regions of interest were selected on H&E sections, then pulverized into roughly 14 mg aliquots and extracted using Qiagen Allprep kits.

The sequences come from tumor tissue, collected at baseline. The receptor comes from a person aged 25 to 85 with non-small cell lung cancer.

The sequenced DNA is TGTGCCAGCAGTTACTCCGGCGAGCAGTTCTTC. Its product reads: CASSYSGEQFF. The chain joins TRBV6-5 to TRBJ2-1, with the D gene too uncertain to name. The germline V gene gives CDR1 as MNHEY and CDR2 as SVGAGI. V and J are truncated by 0 bases and 10 bases respectively, leaving an intervening sequence of 4 bases. The cysteine opens and the phenylalanine closes a CDR3 of 11 amino acids. Of the read, only the CDR3 DNA is kept; its 33 bases are in frame from base 1.